Given below is one TCR beta chain in context. The data stem from a study of blood T cell repertoires in COVID-19. In the study overall: Samples taken during acute and convalescent COVID-19 were collected in the United States, Italy and Spain. The cDNA or gDNA used as material had been derived from T cells, B-cell-depleted T cells, or PBMCs.

Per the original methods: For nucleated cells, counts were estimated from reference gene primer amplification. The protocol was immunoSEQ multiplex PCR, while the TCRdb copy is restricted to in-frame clones and leaves out a portion. V, J and clone size are those of that table, while D and trimming were read from the DNA. This sample carries about 340,000 clones, around 88% of them seen once, and the ten largest clones take about 7.1%. Germline V gene data show CDR1 as SGDLS and CDR2 as YYNGEE. The V segment lost 3 bases and the J segment 1 base; nucleotides outside the gene matches: 6. The length of the CDR3 is 15 residues.

The origin of this receptor is a woman aged 60-75 years with COVID-19, enrolled during active disease. The chain carries TRBV9 and TRBJ1-1; 7 nucleotides line up with TRBD1. Sequences were obtained from peripheral blood. The CDR3 loop reads CASSGSTGSNTEAFF. DNA for the CDR3: TGTGCCAGCAGCGGATCGACAGGGTCGAACACTGAAGCTTTCTTT.